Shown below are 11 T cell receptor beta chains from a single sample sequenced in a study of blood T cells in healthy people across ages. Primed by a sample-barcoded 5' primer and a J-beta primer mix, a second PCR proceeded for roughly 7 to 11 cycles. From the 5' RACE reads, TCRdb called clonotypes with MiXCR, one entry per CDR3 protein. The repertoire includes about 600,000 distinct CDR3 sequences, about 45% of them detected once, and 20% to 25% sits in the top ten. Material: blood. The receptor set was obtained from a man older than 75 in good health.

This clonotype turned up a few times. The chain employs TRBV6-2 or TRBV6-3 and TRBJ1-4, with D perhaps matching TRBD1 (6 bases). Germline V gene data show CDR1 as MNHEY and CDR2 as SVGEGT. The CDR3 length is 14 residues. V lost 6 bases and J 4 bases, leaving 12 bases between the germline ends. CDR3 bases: TGTGCCAGCAGGAAGACAGGAGATAATGAAAAACTGTTTTTT. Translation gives CASRKTGDNEKLFF.

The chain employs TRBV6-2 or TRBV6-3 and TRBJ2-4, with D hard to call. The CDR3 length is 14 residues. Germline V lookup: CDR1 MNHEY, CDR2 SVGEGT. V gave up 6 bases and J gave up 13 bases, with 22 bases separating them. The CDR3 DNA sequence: TGTGCCAGCAGCGATGGACCGAGCTACTTTGAGCAGTACTTC. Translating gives CASSDGPSYFEQYF.

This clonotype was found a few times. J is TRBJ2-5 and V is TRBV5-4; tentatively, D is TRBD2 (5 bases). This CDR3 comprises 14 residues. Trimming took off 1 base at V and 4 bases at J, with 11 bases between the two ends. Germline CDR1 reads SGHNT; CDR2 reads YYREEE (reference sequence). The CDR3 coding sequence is TGTGCCAGCAGCTTGCATATTGAGGGAGAGACCCAGTACTTC. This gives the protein CASSLHIEGETQYF. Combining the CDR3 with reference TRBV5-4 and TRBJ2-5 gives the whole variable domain ETGVTQSPTHLIKTRGQQVTLRCSSQSGHNTVSWYQQALGQGPQFIFQYYREEENGRGNFPPRFSGLQFPNYSSELNVNALELDDSALYLCASSLHIEGETQYFGPGTRLLVL.

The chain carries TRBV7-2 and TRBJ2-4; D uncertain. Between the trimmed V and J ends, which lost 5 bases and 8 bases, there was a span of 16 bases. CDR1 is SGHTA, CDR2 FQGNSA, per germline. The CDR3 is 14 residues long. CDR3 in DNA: TGTGCCAGCAGCCCGCGGCTCGGGCGGCACATTCAGTACTTC. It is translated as CASSPRLGRHIQYF.

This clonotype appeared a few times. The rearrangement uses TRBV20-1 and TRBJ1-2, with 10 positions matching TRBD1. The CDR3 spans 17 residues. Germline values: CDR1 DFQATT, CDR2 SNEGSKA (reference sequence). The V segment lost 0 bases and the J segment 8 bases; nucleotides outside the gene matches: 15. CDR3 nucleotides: TGCAGTGCTAGAGATTCGCGACAGGGGGCAATAGAGTCGGGCTACACCTTC. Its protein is CSARDSRQGAIESGYTF.

The CDR3 DNA sequence: TGTGCCAGCAGCTTAGAACTAGCGGGAACGGTCGCCTACGAGCAGTACTTC. Its translation is CASSLELAGTVAYEQYF. The V gene is TRBV7-2, the J gene TRBJ2-7; 10 bases are a match to TRBD2. CDR1 SGHTA and CDR2 FQGNSA come from the germline V gene. J was trimmed by 2 bases and V by 1 base; bases with no gene match: 8. The CDR3 runs to 17 residues.

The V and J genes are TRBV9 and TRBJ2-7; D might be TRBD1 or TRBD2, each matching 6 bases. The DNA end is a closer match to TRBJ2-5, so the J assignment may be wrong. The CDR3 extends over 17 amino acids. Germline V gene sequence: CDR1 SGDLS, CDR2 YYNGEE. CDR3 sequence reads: CASSGGIPASGGGTQYF. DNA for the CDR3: TGTGCCAGCAGCGGAGGAATCCCCGCGAGCGGAGGGGGGACCCAGTACTTC.

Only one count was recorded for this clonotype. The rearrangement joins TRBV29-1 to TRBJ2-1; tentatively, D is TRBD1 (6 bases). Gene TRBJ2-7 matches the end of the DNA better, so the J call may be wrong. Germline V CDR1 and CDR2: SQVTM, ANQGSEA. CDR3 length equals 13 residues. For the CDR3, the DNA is TGCGGCGCGGAGAGAACAGGGTACAATGAGCAGTACTTC. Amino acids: CGAERTGYNEQYF.

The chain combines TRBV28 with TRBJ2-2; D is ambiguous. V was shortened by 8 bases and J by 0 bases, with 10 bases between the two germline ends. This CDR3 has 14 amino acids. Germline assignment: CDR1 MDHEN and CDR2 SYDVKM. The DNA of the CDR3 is TGTGCCAGCCTCTTGGATCCGAACACCGGGGAGCTGTTTTTT. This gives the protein CASLLDPNTGELFF. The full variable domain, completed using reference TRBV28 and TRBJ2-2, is DVKVTQSSRYLVKRTGEKVFLECVQDMDHENMFWYRQDPGLGLRLIYFSYDVKMKEKGDIPEGYSVSREKKERFSLILESASTNQTSMYLCASLLDPNTGELFFGEGSRLTVL.

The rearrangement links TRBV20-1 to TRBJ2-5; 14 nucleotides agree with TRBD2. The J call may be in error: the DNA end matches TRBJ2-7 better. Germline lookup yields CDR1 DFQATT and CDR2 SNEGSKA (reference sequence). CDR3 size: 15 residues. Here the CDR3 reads CSATGTSGGLDEQYF. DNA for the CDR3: TGCAGTGCCACCGGGACTAGCGGGGGCCTGGACGAGCAGTACTTC.

Written as DNA, the CDR3 is TGTGCCATCCAGGCAGCCGGGCAGAGCTACGAGCAGTACTTC. Residues: CAIQAAGQSYEQYF. The chain couples TRBV10-3 to TRBJ2-7; no clear D. Germline V gene lookup returns CDR1 ENHRY and CDR2 SYGVKD. Trimming stripped 8 bases from V and 3 bases from J, with 17 bases between. The CDR3 is made up of 14 amino acids.